The present TCR beta chain was sequenced within a study of blood T cell repertoires in COVID-19. Using immunoSEQ multiplex PCR, the repertoire was profiled, and TCRdb retains in-frame clones only, with some absent. The repertoire holds 80,000 to 100,000 clones, with roughly 80% as singletons. The germline CDR1 and CDR2 sequences are SGHAT and FQNNGV. Trimming pared 4 bases from V and 2 bases from J, leaving 3 bases between. This CDR3 has 11 amino acids. This clone was detected a few times. The clonotype originates from a human donor in a cohort sampled during active COVID-19. The material sequenced was peripheral blood. The gene calls are TRBV11-2 and TRBJ2-7; D uncertain. The CDR3 spells CASSSAYEQYF. The CDR3 DNA reads TGTGCCAGCAGCTCGGCCTACGAGCAGTACTTC.